The following is a T cell receptor beta chain sequence with its context. Assay used: immunoSEQ multiplex PCR; TCRdb lists only in-frame clones, some missing. The sample shows more than 45,000 clones, about 94% of them seen only once. This sample was taken from a study of control samples from healthy donors and cancer patients. Germline CDR1 GTSNPN, CDR2 SVGIG (reference sequence). V dropped 1 base and J dropped 5 bases, with 2 bases sitting between them. The CDR3 loop spans 10 amino acids. Specimen: PBMCs. V is TRBV30 and J is TRBJ2-5, with D uncertain. The sequence was obtained from a woman in her 50s with head and neck cancer. The CDR3 loop is CAWSAETQYF. CDR3 coding DNA: TGTGCCTGGAGTGCGGAGACCCAGTACTTC.